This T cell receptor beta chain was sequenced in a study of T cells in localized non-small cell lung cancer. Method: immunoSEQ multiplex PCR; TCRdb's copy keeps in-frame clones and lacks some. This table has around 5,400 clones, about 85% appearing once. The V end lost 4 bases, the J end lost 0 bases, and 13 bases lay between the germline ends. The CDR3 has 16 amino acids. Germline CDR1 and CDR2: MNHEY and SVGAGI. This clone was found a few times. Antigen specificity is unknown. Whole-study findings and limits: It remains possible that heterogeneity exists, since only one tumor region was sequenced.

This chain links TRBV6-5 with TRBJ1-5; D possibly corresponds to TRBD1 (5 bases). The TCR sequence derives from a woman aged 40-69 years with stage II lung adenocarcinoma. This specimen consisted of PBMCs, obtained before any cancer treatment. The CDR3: CASSSHWDGSNQPQHF. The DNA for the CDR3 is TGTGCCAGCAGTTCCCACTGGGACGGTAGCAATCAGCCCCAGCATTTT.